The next 11 T cell receptor beta chains were all read from a single sample in a study of molecular identifiers for immune sequencing clone quantification. TCRdb reprocessed the PCR reads with MiXCR, giving one entry per CDR3 protein. Found here are tens of thousands of distinct CDR3 sequences, roughly 18% of them singletons; the top ten hold roughly 7.7%. Input material: naive CD8+ T cells from blood, with Jurkat cell RNA spiked in. The subset here: FACS-sorted CD8+CD4-CCR7+CD45RA+ naive T cells. These receptors were collected from a human donor in good health. Some libraries in this study had Jurkat cell RNA spiked in.

There are many counts of this clonotype. The chain has TRBV13 and TRBJ1-4; D gene uncertain. Trimming removed 5 bases from V and 7 bases from J, with 11 bases in between. The CDR3 is made up of 13 amino acids. Germline lookup yields CDR1 PRHDT and CDR2 FYEKMQ (reference sequence). CDR3 loop: CASSKLSSEKLFF. The CDR3 coding sequence is TGTGCCAGCAGCAAGCTTAGCAGTGAAAAACTGTTTTTT.

This clonotype has at least ten counts. This chain links TRBV9 with TRBJ2-7, with D maybe TRBD2 (6 bases). The CDR3 runs to 12 residues. The ends were cut back, 0 bases at V and 6 bases at J, with 7 bases in the middle. Per the germline V gene, CDR1 is SGDLS and CDR2 is YYNGEE. The CDR3 region is CASSVVSGEQYF. CDR3 bases: TGTGCCAGCAGCGTAGTTAGCGGCGAGCAGTACTTC.

The chain couples TRBV19 to TRBJ2-1; 7 bases fit TRBD2. Per germline, CDR1 LNHDA and CDR2 SQIVND (reference sequence). Trimming removed 2 bases from V and 4 bases from J; junction bases left unmatched: 2. This CDR3 is built from 14 residues. DNA for the CDR3: TGTGCCAGTAGTATACTAGCGGAATACAATGAGCAGTTCTTC. Translation: CASSILAEYNEQFF.

This clonotype was recorded many times. V and J are TRBV9 and TRBJ1-5, with D possibly matching TRBD1 (5 bases). V was cut by 2 bases and J by 0 bases, with 21 bases left in between. The germline V gene has CDR1 SGDLS and CDR2 YYNGEE. This CDR3 is built from 19 residues. The CDR3 loop reads CASSVEGASTLNSNQPQHF. CDR3 nucleotides: TGTGCCAGCAGCGTGGAAGGGGCCTCAACGTTGAATAGCAATCAGCCCCAGCATTTT.

This clonotype has at least ten counts. The chain carries TRBV6-5 and TRBJ2-5; weak D call: TRBD2 (6 bases). V lost 0 bases and J lost 2, with 10 bases in between. The CDR3 is 15 amino acids. CDR1 MNHEY and CDR2 SVGAGI come from the germline V gene. CDR3: CASSYSLLAQETQYF. Here the CDR3 DNA reads TGTGCCAGCAGTTACTCACTCCTAGCGCAAGAGACCCAGTACTTC.

This clonotype showed up just once. V and J are TRBV19 and TRBJ1-1; D unresolved. Trimming removed 3 bases at V and 10 bases at J, with 12 bases between. Germline assignment: CDR1 LNHDA and CDR2 SQIVND (reference sequence). The CDR3 spans 12 residues. CDR3 nucleotides: TGTGCCAGTAGTATCGGAGCGGTAGGAGCTTTCTTT. Translated, it gives CASSIGAVGAFF.

The V call is TRBV6-5, the J call TRBJ1-1; the D is unclear. This CDR3 region has 13 residues. The V gene lost 2 bases and the J gene lost 3 bases, with 7 bases spanning the gap. Germline CDR1 MNHEY, CDR2 SVGAGI. CDR3 DNA sequence: TGTGCCAGCAGTTACACATTGGACACTGAAGCTTTCTTT. Residues: CASSYTLDTEAFF.

As concerns this clonotype: The conserved phenylalanine or tryptophan normally closing the CDR3 is absent here, so this likely arose from a read error. The chain links TRBV4-1 to TRBJ2-7; D is possibly TRBD1 (6 bases). The CDR3 length is 14 residues. The germline CDR1 and CDR2 sequences are MGHRA and YSYEKL. Trimming removed 0 bases from V and 7 bases from J, with 13 bases in between. CDR3 loop: CASSQDLRGWEQYS. CDR3 DNA sequence: TGCGCCAGCAGCCAAGATTTGAGGGGGTGGGAGCAGTACTCC.

This clonotype appeared many times. V usage is TRBV15 and J usage is TRBJ1-5; D uncertain. Germline CDR1 reads LNHNV; CDR2 reads YYDKDF (reference sequence). V lost 0 bases and J 0 bases, leaving 6 bases between the germline ends. The CDR3 length is 15 residues. The CDR3 bases are TGTGCCACCAGCAGAGAGAATTATAGCAATCAGCCCCAGCATTTT. Translated, it gives CATSRENYSNQPQHF.

There are many counts of this clonotype. This rearrangement joins TRBV6-2 or TRBV6-3 to TRBJ2-1; 8 bases are shared with TRBD1. The V gene end was trimmed by 0 bases and the J gene end by 4 bases; junction bases not matched to a gene: 11. The CDR3 covers 18 residues. Looked up from germline, CDR1 is MNHEY and CDR2 is SVGEGT. CDR3 protein: CASSYSRTGTGNYNEQFF. The DNA of the CDR3 is TGTGCCAGCAGTTACTCTCGTACTGGGACAGGAAATTACAATGAGCAGTTCTTC.

V gene TRBV23-1 combines with J gene TRBJ2-1; tentatively, D is TRBD1 or TRBD2 (5 bases each). TRBV23-1 is assigned to the ORF class and has an uncertain function. Trimming took 4 bases from V and 2 from J, leaving 18 bases between them. The CDR3 spans 17 residues. CDR3 in amino acids: CASSRGFGGSPYNEQFF. For the CDR3, the DNA is TGCGCCAGCAGTCGCGGTTTTGGGGGATCCCCCTACAATGAGCAGTTCTTC.